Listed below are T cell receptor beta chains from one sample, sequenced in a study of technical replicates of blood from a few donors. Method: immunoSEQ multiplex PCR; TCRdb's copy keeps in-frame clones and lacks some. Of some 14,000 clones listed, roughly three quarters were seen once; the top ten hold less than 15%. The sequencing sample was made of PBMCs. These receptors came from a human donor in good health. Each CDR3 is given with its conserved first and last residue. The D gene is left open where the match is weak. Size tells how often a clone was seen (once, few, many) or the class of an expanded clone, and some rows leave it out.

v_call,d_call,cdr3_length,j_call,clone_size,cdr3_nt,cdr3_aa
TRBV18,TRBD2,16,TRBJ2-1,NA,TGTGCCAGCTCACCACCGGGACTAGCGGGAGTGCAGGAGCAGTTCTTC,CASSPPGLAGVQEQFF
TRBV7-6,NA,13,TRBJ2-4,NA,TGTGCCAGCAGCTTATCTCGCGAAAACATTCAGTACTTC,CASSLSRENIQYF
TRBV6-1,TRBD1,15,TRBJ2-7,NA,TGTGCCAGCACACCTACCGGGACAGGTCCCTACGAGCAGTACTTC,CASTPTGTGPYEQYF
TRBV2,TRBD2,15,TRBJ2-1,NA,TGTGCCAGCAGTGGGACTAGCGGGGCATACAATGAGCAGTTCTTC,CASSGTSGAYNEQFF
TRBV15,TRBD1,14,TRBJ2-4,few,TGTGCCACCAGCATAGGGGACAGGAAAAACATTCAGTACTTC,CATSIGDRKNIQYF
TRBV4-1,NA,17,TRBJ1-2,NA,TGCGCCAGCAGCCAAGAGCAACTGACAGGACTTATCTATGGCTACACCTTC,CASSQEQLTGLIYGYTF
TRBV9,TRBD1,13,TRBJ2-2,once,TGTGCCAGCAGCAACAGGGGTAGCGGGGAGCTGTTTTTT,CASSNRGSGELFF
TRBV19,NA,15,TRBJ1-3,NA,TGTGCCAGTAGCCATAGCGGGCAACCGGGCGACACCATATATTTT,CASSHSGQPGDTIYF
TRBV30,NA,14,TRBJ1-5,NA,TGTGCCTGGACCCGTCGCGATAGCAATCAGCCCCAGCATTTT,CAWTRRDSNQPQHF
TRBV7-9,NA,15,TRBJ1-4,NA,TGTGCCAGCAGCTTATCGGCGGGGCTTGGTGAAAAACTGTTTTTT,CASSLSAGLGEKLFF
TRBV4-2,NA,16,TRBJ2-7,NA,TGTGCCAGCAGCCAAGAGGGGCAAGGGAGGCTATACGAGCAGTACTTC,CASSQEGQGRLYEQYF
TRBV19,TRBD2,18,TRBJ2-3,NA,TGTGCCAGTAGTTCCCCTCCCCGACTAGCGGGACTCACAGATACGCAGTATTTT,CASSSPPRLAGLTDTQYF
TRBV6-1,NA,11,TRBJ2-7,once,TGTGCCAGCAGTGATCCTTACGAGCAGTACTTC,CASSDPYEQYF
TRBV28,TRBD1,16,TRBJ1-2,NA,TGTGCCACCAGGGGGACTCTCCGGGGCACGTCCTATGGCTACACCTTC,CATRGTLRGTSYGYTF
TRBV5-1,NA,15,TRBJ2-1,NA,TGCGCCAGCAGCTTGACCAGCGGATCATACAATGAGCAGTTCTTC,CASSLTSGSYNEQFF
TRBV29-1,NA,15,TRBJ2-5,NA,TGCAGCGTTGGGGGGGTTGGGGCGCAGGGTGAGACCCAGTACTTC,CSVGGVGAQGETQYF
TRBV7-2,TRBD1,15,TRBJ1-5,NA,TGTGCCAGCAGCTTAGACGGACAGGACAATCAGCCCCAGCATTTT,CASSLDGQDNQPQHF
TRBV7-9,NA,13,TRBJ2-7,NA,TGTGCCAGCAGCTCGTCGGTCGGGTACGAGCAGTACTTC,CASSSSVGYEQYF
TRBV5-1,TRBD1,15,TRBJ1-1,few,TGCGCCAGCAGCTTTCGGACAGGTCCGAACACTGAAGCTTTCTTT,CASSFRTGPNTEAFF
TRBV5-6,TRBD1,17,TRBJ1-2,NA,TGTGCCAGCAGCAACGGACAGGGGACGTCTATTAGCTATGGCTACACCTTC,CASSNGQGTSISYGYTF
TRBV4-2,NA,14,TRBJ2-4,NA,TGTGCCAGCAGCCAAGCGGGAGCCAAAAACATTCAGTACTTC,CASSQAGAKNIQYF
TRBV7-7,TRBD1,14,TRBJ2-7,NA,TGTGCCAGCAGCCTACAGGGGTGGGCTACGAAGCAGTACTTC,CASSLQGWATKQYF
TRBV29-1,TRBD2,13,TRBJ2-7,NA,TGCAGCGTTGAACGAGCTAGCGGGAGGGAGCAGTACTTC,CSVERASGREQYF
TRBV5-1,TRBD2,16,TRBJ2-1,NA,TGCGCCAGCAGCCCCATAGCGGGAGAAGCCTACAATGAGCAGTTCTTC,CASSPIAGEAYNEQFF
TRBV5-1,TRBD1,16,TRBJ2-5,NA,TGCGCCAGCAGAGGGGGCACAGGGACACTCCAAGAGACCCAGTACTTC,CASRGGTGTLQETQYF
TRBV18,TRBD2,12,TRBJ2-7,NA,TGTGCCAGCTCAGCGGGAGGACCTGAGCAGTACTTC,CASSAGGPEQYF
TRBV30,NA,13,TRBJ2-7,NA,TGTGCCTGGAACAGACAGGGAGGCTACGAGCAGTACTTC,CAWNRQGGYEQYF
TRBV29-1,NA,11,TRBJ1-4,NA,TGCAGCGTTGGTAAATCTGAAAAACTGTTTTTT,CSVGKSEKLFF
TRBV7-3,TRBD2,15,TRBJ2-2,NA,TGTGCCAGCAGCCGGGGGCTAGCGGGCGGCGGGGAGCTGTTTTTT,CASSRGLAGGGELFF
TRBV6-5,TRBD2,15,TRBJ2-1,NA,TGTGCCAGCAGTTACTCGAATAGCGGGATGGTCGGGCAGTTCTTC,CASSYSNSGMVGQFF
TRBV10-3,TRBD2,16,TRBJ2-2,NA,TGTGCCATCAGGGGACTAGCGGGAGACAGCACCGGGGAGCTGTTTTTT,CAIRGLAGDSTGELFF
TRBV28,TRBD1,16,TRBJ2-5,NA,TGTGCCAGCAGAATCCGGGACAGGGGTCTCCAAGAGACCCAGTACTTC,CASRIRDRGLQETQYF
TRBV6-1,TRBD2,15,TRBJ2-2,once,TGTGCCAGCATGCGACTAGCGGCGAACACCGGGGAGCTGTTTTTT,CASMRLAANTGELFF
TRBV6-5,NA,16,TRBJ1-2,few,TGTGCCAGCAGTTACGGAAGAGACAGGTTGATCTCTGGCTACACCTTC,CASSYGRDRLISGYTF
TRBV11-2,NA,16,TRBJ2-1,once,TGTGCCAGCAGCTTAGTTCCCCTTAGCTCCTACAATGAGCAGTTCTTC,CASSLVPLSSYNEQFF
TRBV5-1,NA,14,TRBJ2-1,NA,TGCGCCAGCTCGGGACTGGGGTCCTACAATGAGCAGTTCTTC,CASSGLGSYNEQFF
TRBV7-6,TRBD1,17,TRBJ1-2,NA,TGTGCCAGCAGCTTAGCCTATCCCGGGACAGGGAACTATGGCTACACCTTC,CASSLAYPGTGNYGYTF
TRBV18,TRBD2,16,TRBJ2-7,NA,TGTGCCAGCTCACCACCGGGACTAGCGGGAGTCTACGAGCAGTACTTC,CASSPPGLAGVYEQYF
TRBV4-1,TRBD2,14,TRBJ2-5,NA,TGCGCCAGCAGCCAAGATCGGACTAGCGGAGACATGTACTTC,CASSQDRTSGDMYF
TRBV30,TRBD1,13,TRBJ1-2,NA,TGTGCCTGGGGAAGGGACAGGCCCCGTGGCTACACCTTC,CAWGRDRPRGYTF
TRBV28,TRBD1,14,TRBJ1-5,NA,TGTGCCAGCAGTTTCCCGGACAGGGGAAGACCCCAGCATTTT,CASSFPDRGRPQHF
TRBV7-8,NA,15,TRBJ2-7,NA,TGTGCCAGCAGCTCTAGTGGAGGGGCCCACTACGAGCAGTACTTC,CASSSSGGAHYEQYF
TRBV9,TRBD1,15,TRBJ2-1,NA,TGTGCCAGCAGCGTGGGACAGGGCACCTACAATGAGCAGTTCTTC,CASSVGQGTYNEQFF
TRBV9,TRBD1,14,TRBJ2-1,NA,TGTGCCAGCAGCCCCCGACAGGGGGCCGGTGAGCAGTTCTTC,CASSPRQGAGEQFF
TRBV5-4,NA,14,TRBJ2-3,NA,TGTGCCAGCAGCCTAGCTGCCAGCACAGATACGCAGTATTTT,CASSLAASTDTQYF
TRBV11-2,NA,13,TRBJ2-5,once,TGTGCCAGCAGGAAACACAGCCAAGAGACCCAGTACTTC,CASRKHSQETQYF
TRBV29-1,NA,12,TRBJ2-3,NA,TGCAGCGTTACACTACCGAGAGATACGCAGTATTTT,CSVTLPRDTQYF
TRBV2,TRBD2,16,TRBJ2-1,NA,TGTGCCAGCACACCCCTGGGGCGGGGGACTTACAATGAGCAGTTCTTC,CASTPLGRGTYNEQFF
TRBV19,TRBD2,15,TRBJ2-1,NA,TGTGCCAGTAGTATAACGGCTAGCGGGAGGGGTGAGCAGTTCTTC,CASSITASGRGEQFF
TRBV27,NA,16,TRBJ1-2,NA,TGTGCCAGCAGCTCGGCCGGGTCAAAGAATTTCTATGGCTACACCTTC,CASSSAGSKNFYGYTF
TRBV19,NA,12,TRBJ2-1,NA,TGTGCCAGTAGTATAGATAAAAGCCGGCAGTTCTTC,CASSIDKSRQFF
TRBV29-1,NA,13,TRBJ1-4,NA,TGCAGCGCTTCCAGGGGTTCGGATGAAAAACTGTTTTTT,CSASRGSDEKLFF
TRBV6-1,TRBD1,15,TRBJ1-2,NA,TGTGCCAGCAGGAGACAGGGGCTCACTAACTATGGCTACACCTTC,CASRRQGLTNYGYTF
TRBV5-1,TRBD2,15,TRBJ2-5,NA,TGCGCCAGCAGACCTCCTGGACTAGGAGGCGAGACCCAGTACTTC,CASRPPGLGGETQYF
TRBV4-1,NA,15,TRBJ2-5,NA,TGCGCCAGCAGCCCAGCCCGGGACATCCAAGAGACCCAGTACTTC,CASSPARDIQETQYF